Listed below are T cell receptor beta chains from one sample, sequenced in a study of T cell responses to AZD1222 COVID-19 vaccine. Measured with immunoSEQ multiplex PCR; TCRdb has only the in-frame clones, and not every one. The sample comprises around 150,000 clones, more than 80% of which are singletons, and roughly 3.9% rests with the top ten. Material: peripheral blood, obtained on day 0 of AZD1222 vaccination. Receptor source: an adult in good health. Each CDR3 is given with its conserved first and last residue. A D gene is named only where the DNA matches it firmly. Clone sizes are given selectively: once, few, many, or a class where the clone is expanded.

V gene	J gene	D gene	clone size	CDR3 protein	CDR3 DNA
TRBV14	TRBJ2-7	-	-	CASSLPEAYEQYF	TGTGCCAGCAGCCTGCCTGAGGCCTACGAGCAGTACTTC
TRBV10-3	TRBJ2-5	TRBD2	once	CAISTSGGRETQYF	TGTGCCATCAGTACTAGCGGGGGGCGAGAGACCCAGTACTTC
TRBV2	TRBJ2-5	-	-	CASSSAQGETQYF	TGTGCCAGCAGTTCGGCCCAGGGGGAGACCCAGTACTTC
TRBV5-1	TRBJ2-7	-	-	CASSLPGPEQYF	TGCGCCAGCAGCTTACCCGGGCCCGAGCAGTACTTC
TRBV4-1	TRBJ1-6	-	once	CASSQDWAGTLSPLHF	TGCGCCAGCAGCCAAGATTGGGCAGGGACGCTTTCACCCCTCCACTTT
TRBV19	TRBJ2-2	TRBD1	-	CASSIDRGRSTGELFF	TGTGCCAGTAGTATAGACAGGGGGCGAAGCACCGGGGAGCTGTTTTTT
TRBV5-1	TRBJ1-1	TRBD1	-	CASSVGQANTEAFF	TGCGCCAGCAGCGTTGGACAGGCAAACACTGAAGCTTTCTTT
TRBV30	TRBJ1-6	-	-	CAWTLRGGSNSPLHF	TGTGCCTGGACCCTAAGGGGGGGAAGTAATTCACCCCTCCACTTT
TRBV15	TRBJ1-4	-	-	CATSRDTRRTNEKLFF	TGTGCCACCAGCAGAGATACACGGAGGACTAATGAAAAACTGTTTTTT
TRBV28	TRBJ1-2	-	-	CASSLMERGYTF	TGTGCCAGCAGTTTAATGGAGCGTGGCTACACCTTC
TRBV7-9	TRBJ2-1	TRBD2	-	CASRRLAGGISSYNEQFF	TGTGCCAGCAGACGACTAGCGGGGGGGATTAGCTCCTACAATGAGCAGTTCTTC
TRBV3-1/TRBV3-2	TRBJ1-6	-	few	CASSQQRGYNSPLHF	TGTGCCAGCAGCCAACAACGGGGGTATAATTCACCCCTCCACTTT
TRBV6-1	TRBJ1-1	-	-	CASSEQAFMNTEAFF	TGTGCCAGCAGTGAACAGGCCTTTATGAACACTGAAGCTTTCTTT
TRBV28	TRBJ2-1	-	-	CASSFQAGRDEQFF	TGTGCCAGCAGTTTCCAGGCCGGGCGGGATGAGCAGTTCTTC
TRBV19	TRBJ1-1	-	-	CASELSRNTEAFF	TGTGCCAGTGAGCTAAGCAGGAACACTGAAGCTTTCTTT
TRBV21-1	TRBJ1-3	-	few	CASSKLGLQISSGNTIYF	TGTGCCAGCAGCAAATTGGGTCTACAGATCTCCTCTGGAAACACCATATATTTT
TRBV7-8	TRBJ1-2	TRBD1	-	CASSKRDRVGYTF	TGTGCCAGCAGCAAAAGGGACAGGGTTGGCTACACCTTC